What follows describes a single T cell receptor beta chain. Produced via immunoSEQ multiplex PCR; TCRdb's table is partial and in-frame only. The table shows 25,000 to 35,000 clones, with around nine tenths occurring only once. The data were taken from a study of T cell changes during pregnancy in multiple sclerosis. The CDR3 runs to 15 residues. Germline V lookup: CDR1 LNHDA, CDR2 SQIVND (reference sequence). V lost 5 bases, J lost 4 bases, and 18 bases lay in between. Source: CD8+ T cells from peripheral blood mononuclear cells, taken in the second trimester of pregnancy. V and J are TRBV19 and TRBJ2-7; tentative D call: TRBD2 (5 bases). This TCR came from a female donor with multiple sclerosis, enrolled in a pregnancy study. The CDR3 sequence is CASSAVGSLLYEQYF. DNA for the CDR3: TGTGCCAGTAGTGCGGTGGGGAGTTTGTTATACGAGCAGTACTTC.